The entry below describes one T cell receptor (beta chain). The data stem from a study of blood T cells in healthy people across ages. Per germline, CDR1 SGHTA and CDR2 FQGNSA. The CDR3 runs to 13 residues. Trimming cost V 4 bases and J 6 bases, with 9 bases left between them. A second PCR, run for about 6 to 11 cycles, used a sample-barcoded 5' primer plus a J-beta primer mix. Every cDNA molecule carried a tag from a template-switch adaptor bearing 12 random nucleotides. Paired-end reads containing CDR3 totaled no fewer than 2.5 million for each sample. TCRdb re-called the 5' RACE reads with MiXCR, one entry per CDR3 protein. The table lists hundreds of thousands of distinct CDR3 sequences, 40% to 65% of them singletons.

The rearrangement joins TRBV7-2 to TRBJ2-2; D is possibly TRBD2 (6 bases). Sequencing was carried out using blood. The receptor comes from a woman aged 80 or over in good health. The CDR3 DNA is TGTGCCAGCAGCTCGGGAGTTGCCGGGGAGCTGTTTTTT. As protein: CASSSGVAGELFF. The variable domain in full, with the rest retrieved from reference TRBV7-2 and TRBJ2-2, is GAGVSQSPSNKVTEKGKDVELRCDPISGHTALYWYRQSLGQGLEFLIYFQGNSAPDKSGLPSDRFSAERTGGSVSTLTIQRTQQEDSAVYLCASSSGVAGELFFGEGSRLTVL.